These T cell receptor beta chains were read from a single sample in a study of blood T cell repertoires in COVID-19. Sequencing was performed with immunoSEQ multiplex PCR; in TCRdb, only in-frame clones are kept and a portion is missing. The table has 200,000 to 300,000 clones, roughly 86% seen once. The source material was peripheral blood. The receptors shown here come from a woman aged 55-75 years who had recovered from COVID-19. Each CDR3 is given with its conserved first and last residue. A D gene is named only where the DNA matches it firmly. Rows give clone size only sometimes, using once, few, many, or a class for an expanded clone.

v_gene	len	abundance	j_gene	d_gene	CDR3nt	CDR3aa
TRBV9	15	NA	TRBJ2-7	TRBD2	TGTGCCAGCAGCCCTCAGCGGGGAAGCTCCTACGAGCAGTACTTC	CASSPQRGSSYEQYF
TRBV4-1	15	once	TRBJ2-1	TRBD1	TGCGCCAGCAGCCGGGGGGACAGGACCCACGAAGAGCAGTTCTTC	CASSRGDRTHEEQFF
TRBV15	16	once	TRBJ1-5	TRBD1	TGTGCCACCAGCAGAGAGATCAGGGGGACCAATCAGCCCCAGCATTTT	CATSREIRGTNQPQHF
TRBV3-1/TRBV3-2	16	NA	TRBJ2-7	NA	TGTGCCAGCAGCCAAGATGGGCACGCGAGCTCCTACGAGCAGTACTTC	CASSQDGHASSYEQYF
TRBV6-4	15	NA	TRBJ1-1	TRBD1	TGTGCCAGCAGTAGCCGGACAGGGGCTTACACTGAAGCTTTCTTT	CASSSRTGAYTEAFF
TRBV6-1	14	NA	TRBJ1-4	NA	TGTGCCAGCAGTGAAATACAGGGTGATGAAAAACTGTTTTTT	CASSEIQGDEKLFF
TRBV5-1	14	NA	TRBJ2-7	NA	TGCGCCAGCAGGTTTTTTGGGGGCCCCTACGAGCAGTACTTC	CASRFFGGPYEQYF
TRBV6-1	14	NA	TRBJ2-2	TRBD2	TGTGCCAGCAGTGAAGTGCGGGGGATCGGGGAGCTGTTTTTT	CASSEVRGIGELFF
TRBV11-2	14	few	TRBJ1-5	TRBD1	TGTGCCAGCAGCTTTGACAGGGTCAATCAGCCCCAGCATTTT	CASSFDRVNQPQHF
TRBV23-1	15	NA	TRBJ2-7	NA	TGCGCCAGCAGTCCCCGACACAGTTCTCTATACGAGCAGTACTTC	CASSPRHSSLYEQYF
TRBV4-1	16	once	TRBJ2-3	NA	TGCGCCAGCAGCCAAGTTCCTGGAGGCATCACAGATACGCAGTATTTT	CASSQVPGGITDTQYF